The 11 T cell receptor beta chains in this list originate from one sample, sequenced in a study of blood T cell repertoires in COVID-19. Generated by immunoSEQ multiplex PCR, the TCRdb table keeps only in-frame clones and is missing some. Of more than 95,000 clones listed, around 85% are singletons. What was sequenced was peripheral blood. The source of these receptors is a man aged 45-65 years with acute or convalescent COVID-19.

This clone has a handful of counts. This specimen includes other DNA sequences encoding the same CDR3. The gene calls are TRBV28 and TRBJ2-2; 7 bases are shared with TRBD1. V trimming: 2 bases; J trimming: 4 bases; junction bases outside the gene matches: 4. There are 15 residues in the CDR3. CDR1 is MDHEN and CDR2 is SYDVKM in the germline V gene. CDR3 bases: TGTGCCAGCAGTTTAAACAGGGGACGCACCGGGGAGCTGTTTTTT. It yields the protein CASSLNRGRTGELFF.

The rearrangement uses TRBV11-2 and TRBJ1-1; no definite D call. Trimming left V 5 bases short and J 1 base short, with 14 bases between. CDR1 SGHAT and CDR2 FQNNGV come from the germline V gene. There are 15 residues in the CDR3. CDR3: CASSVGWVANTEAFF. As DNA, the CDR3 is TGTGCCAGCAGCGTTGGGTGGGTAGCGAACACTGAAGCTTTCTTT.

A single count supports this clone. The rearrangement uses TRBV5-4 and TRBJ2-4, with 7 bases that match TRBD1. The CDR3 spans 16 residues. Germline lookup yields CDR1 SGHNT and CDR2 YYREEE (reference sequence). V shed 4 bases and J 4 bases; nucleotides not matched to a gene: 11. The DNA of the CDR3 is TGTGCCAGCAGCGTGGACGGACAGGTGGGGAAAAACATTCAGTACTTC. Translated: CASSVDGQVGKNIQYF.

The chain combines TRBV2 with TRBJ1-5; 9 positions match TRBD1. The J segment lost 5 bases and the V segment lost 3 bases, leaving 5 bases of the junction unmatched. The CDR3 spans 15 residues. Germline-derived CDR1 and CDR2 are SNHLY and FYNNEI. The DNA for the CDR3 is TGTGCCAGCAGTGAGACGGGACAGGGTCATCAGCCCCAGCATTTT. Translating gives CASSETGQGHQPQHF.

This clone turned up a few times. This rearrangement joins TRBV10-2 to TRBJ1-6; D not certain. The V and J ends lost 3 bases and 7 bases respectively, with 7 bases between them. Germline V CDR1 and CDR2: WSHSY, SAAADI. The CDR3 runs 13 residues. The CDR3 spells CASSDSINSPLHF. CDR3 coding DNA: TGCGCCAGCAGTGATTCCATCAATTCACCCCTCCACTTT.

The chain links TRBV14 to TRBJ1-1; the D is unclear. Looked up from germline, CDR1 is SGHDN and CDR2 is FVKESK. This CDR3 comprises 14 residues. V was clipped by 2 bases and J by 3 bases, with 10 bases between them. The CDR3 is CASSQYPRDTEAFF. The CDR3 DNA follows: TGTGCCAGCAGCCAATATCCTCGCGACACTGAAGCTTTCTTT.

The V call is TRBV19, the J call TRBJ1-3; D is uncertain. This CDR3 comprises 14 residues. Germline V lookup: CDR1 LNHDA, CDR2 SQIVND (reference sequence). V was trimmed by 1 base and J by 2 bases, leaving 6 bases between them. The CDR3: CASSIGGTGNTIYF. The CDR3 DNA reads TGTGCCAGTAGTATAGGAGGGACTGGAAACACCATATATTTT.

This chain links TRBV5-1 with TRBJ1-4; D might be TRBD1 (5 bases). The CDR3 contains 15 residues. In germline, CDR1 is SGHRS, CDR2 YFSETQ. Trimming shortened V by 2 bases and J by 0 bases, and 8 bases separated the two germline ends. The CDR3 nucleotides read TGCGCCAGCAGCTTAGGGGCCTCAACTAATGAAAAACTGTTTTTT. Its protein is CASSLGASTNEKLFF.

The rearrangement uses TRBV3-1 (or the pseudogene TRBV3-2) and TRBJ1-2, with D possibly being TRBD1 (6 bases). The CDR3 extends over 14 amino acids. The V end lost 0 bases, the J end lost 6 bases, and 11 bases lay between the germline ends. Per the germline V gene, CDR1 is LGHDT and CDR2 is YNNKEL (reference sequence). The CDR3, as DNA: TGTGCCAGCAGCCAAGATCCAGGGGTGGATGGCTACACCTTC. Protein: CASSQDPGVDGYTF.

The chain links TRBV3-1 (or the pseudogene TRBV3-2) to TRBJ2-2; 7 positions agree with TRBD1. This CDR3 comprises 13 residues. V lost 5 bases to trimming and J lost 6 bases; unmatched junction nucleotides: 3. Germline assignment: CDR1 LGHDT and CDR2 YNNKEL (reference sequence). CDR3: CASSYGTAGELFF. For the CDR3, the DNA is TGTGCCAGCAGCTACGGGACAGCCGGGGAGCTGTTTTTT.

This clone occurred a few times. CDR3 protein: CASRLDRGDQPQHF. In nucleotides, the CDR3 is TGTGCCAGCAGGTTAGACAGGGGAGATCAGCCCCAGCATTTT. The chain has TRBV2 and TRBJ1-5, with 8 bases that match TRBD1. Germline V gene data show CDR1 as SNHLY and CDR2 as FYNNEI. The CDR3 has 14 residues. J gave up 5 bases and V 6 bases, and 6 bases lay outside the gene matches.